These T cell receptor beta chains were read from a single sample in a study of cytomegalovirus exposure and HLA in healthy donors. Method: immunoSEQ multiplex PCR; TCRdb's copy keeps in-frame clones and lacks some. The table lists around 150,000 clones, roughly 90% of them singletons. Sequencing used PBMCs. These receptor sequences come from a woman aged 18-30 years in good health and CMV-seronegative. CDR3s leave out the opening cysteine and the closing phenylalanine or tryptophan. Fields, in order: CDR3 protein, J gene, D gene, V gene. A D gene is named only where the DNA matches it firmly.

ASSPDRGRFDEQY,TRBJ2-7,TRBD1,TRBV7-2
ASSLRLASTHEQY,TRBJ2-7,TRBD2,TRBV7-6
ASSLDGREQF,TRBJ2-1,NA,TRBV5-6
ASSQFAGGRDTQY,TRBJ2-3,TRBD2,TRBV4-1
ASSPGTTGYT,TRBJ1-2,NA,TRBV4-1
ASRYYGPALYGYT,TRBJ1-2,NA,TRBV19
ASSQVGSRYEKLF,TRBJ1-4,NA,TRBV4-1
ATSRAGSLVNYEQY,TRBJ2-7,NA,TRBV15
ASSGSGTSSYEQY,TRBJ2-7,TRBD2,TRBV9
ASSEALGSLH,TRBJ1-6,NA,TRBV2
ASSDPPGQGGRPQH,TRBJ1-5,TRBD1,TRBV10-2
ASSEKKGLAGIQETQY,TRBJ2-5,TRBD2,TRBV6-4
ARSCDRGGNTIY,TRBJ1-3,TRBD1,TRBV5-3
ASSRGEIDEQY,TRBJ2-7,NA,TRBV19
ASSLSGGKGEQY,TRBJ2-7,NA,TRBV5-6
ASSLRGITDTQY,TRBJ2-3,NA,TRBV4-3
ASSPRGQGANEQY,TRBJ2-7,TRBD1,TRBV7-6
ASSPRQGVAYEQY,TRBJ2-7,TRBD1,TRBV9
ASSLLTAELRGYT,TRBJ1-2,NA,TRBV5-6
ASSLRRGSSYEQY,TRBJ2-7,TRBD2,TRBV7-2
AWSLGTHRGLREQY,TRBJ2-7,TRBD1,TRBV30
ASSFYRVGESDEQF,TRBJ2-1,NA,TRBV4-3
ASSWDRVTNYGYT,TRBJ1-2,TRBD1,TRBV5-1
ASSPLREEKLF,TRBJ1-4,NA,TRBV18
ASSLAPGDYGYT,TRBJ1-2,NA,TRBV7-2